The sequence of this T cell receptor beta chain was determined in a study of early T cells in non-severe SARS-CoV-2 infection. This CDR3 region has 15 residues. Trimming took 2 bases from V and 3 from J, leaving 14 bases between them. CDR1 SGHNT and CDR2 YENEEA come from the germline V gene. Separate cDNA molecules each had unique molecular identifiers attached to them. TCRdb ran MiXCR on the 5' RACE reads and lists one entry per CDR3 protein. The sample lists approximately 46,000 distinct CDR3 sequences, almost 9.5% occurring once. The sequence derives from an adult who was a healthcare worker with PCR-confirmed SARS-CoV-2 infection or an uninfected control (not recorded which). Sample: whole blood. V and J are TRBV11-3 and TRBJ2-7, with D tentatively TRBD1 (6 bases). CDR3 protein: CASSLKQGMGYEQYF. The CDR3 coding sequence is TGTGCCAGCAGCTTAAAACAGGGAATGGGCTACGAGCAGTACTTC.